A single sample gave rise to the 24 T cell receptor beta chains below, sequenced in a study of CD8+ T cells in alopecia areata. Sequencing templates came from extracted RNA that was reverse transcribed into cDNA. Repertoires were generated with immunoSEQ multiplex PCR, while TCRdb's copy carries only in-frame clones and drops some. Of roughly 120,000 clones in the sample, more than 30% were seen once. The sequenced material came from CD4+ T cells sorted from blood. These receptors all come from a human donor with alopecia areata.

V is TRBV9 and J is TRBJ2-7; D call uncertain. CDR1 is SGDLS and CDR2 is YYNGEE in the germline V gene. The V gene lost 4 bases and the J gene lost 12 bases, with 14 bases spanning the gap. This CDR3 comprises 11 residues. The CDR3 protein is CASSLRPSAYF. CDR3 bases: TGTGCCAGCAGCCTACGACCTTCGGCGTACTTC. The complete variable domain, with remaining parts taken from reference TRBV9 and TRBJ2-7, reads DSGVTQTPKHLITATGQRVTLRCSPRSGDLSVYWYQQSLDQGLQFLIQYYNGEERAKGNILERFSAQQFPDLHSELNLSSLELGDSALYFCASSLRPSAYFGPGTRLTVT.

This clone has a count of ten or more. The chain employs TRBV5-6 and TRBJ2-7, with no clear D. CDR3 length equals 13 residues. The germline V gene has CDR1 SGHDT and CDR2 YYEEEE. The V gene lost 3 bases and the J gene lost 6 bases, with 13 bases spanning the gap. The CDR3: CASSSYYKGEQYF. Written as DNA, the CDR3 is TGTGCCAGCAGCTCATATTACAAGGGCGAGCAGTACTTC.

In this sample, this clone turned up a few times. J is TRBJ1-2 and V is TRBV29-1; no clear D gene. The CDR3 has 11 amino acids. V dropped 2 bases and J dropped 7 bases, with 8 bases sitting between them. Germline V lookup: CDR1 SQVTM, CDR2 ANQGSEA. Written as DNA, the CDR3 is TGCAGCGTTGAATCCCCAGGTGGCTACACCTTC. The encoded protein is CSVESPGGYTF.

The CDR3, as DNA: TGTGCCAGCAGCACAGGACCGCGTTCCTACGAGCAGTACTTC. It is translated as CASSTGPRSYEQYF. The chain carries TRBV7-2 and TRBJ2-7; the D gene is possibly TRBD1 (5 bases). The CDR3 extends over 14 amino acids. Germline values: CDR1 SGHTA, CDR2 FQGNSA. Between the trimmed V and J ends, which lost 5 bases and 1 base, there was a span of 12 bases. Supplemented by reference TRBV7-2 and TRBJ2-7, the full variable domain reads GAGVSQSPSNKVTEKGKDVELRCDPISGHTALYWYRQSLGQGLEFLIYFQGNSAPDKSGLPSDRFSAERTGGSVSTLTIQRTQQEDSAVYLCASSTGPRSYEQYFGPGTRLTVT.

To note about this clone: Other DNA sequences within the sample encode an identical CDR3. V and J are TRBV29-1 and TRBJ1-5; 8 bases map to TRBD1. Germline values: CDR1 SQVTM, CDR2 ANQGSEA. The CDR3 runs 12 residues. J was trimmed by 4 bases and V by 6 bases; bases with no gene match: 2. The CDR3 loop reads CSVGQGNQPQHF. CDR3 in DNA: TGCAGCGTCGGACAGGGTAATCAGCCCCAGCATTTT.

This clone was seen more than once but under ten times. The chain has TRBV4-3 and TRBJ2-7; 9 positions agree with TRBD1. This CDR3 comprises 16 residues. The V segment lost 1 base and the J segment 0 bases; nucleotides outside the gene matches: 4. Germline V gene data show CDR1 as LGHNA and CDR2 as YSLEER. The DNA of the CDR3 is TGCGCCAGCAGCCAAGTTAACAGGGGGCCCTCCTACGAGCAGTACTTC. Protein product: CASSQVNRGPSYEQYF.

The CDR3 loop reads CASSRQGAFVETQYF. DNA of the CDR3: TGTGCCAGCAGTCGACAGGGGGCTTTCGTAGAGACCCAGTACTTC. This rearrangement joins TRBV2 to TRBJ2-5; 10 positions agree with TRBD1. The germline CDR1 and CDR2 sequences are SNHLY and FYNNEI. V lost 5 bases to trimming and J lost 4 bases; unmatched junction nucleotides: 7. The CDR3 covers 15 residues.

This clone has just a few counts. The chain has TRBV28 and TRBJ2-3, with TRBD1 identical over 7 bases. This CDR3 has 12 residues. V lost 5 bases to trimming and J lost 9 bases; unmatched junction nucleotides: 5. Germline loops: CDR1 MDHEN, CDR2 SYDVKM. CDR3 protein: CASSLGGQTQYF. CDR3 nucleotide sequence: TGTGCCAGCAGTCTAGGGGGCCAGACGCAGTATTTT.

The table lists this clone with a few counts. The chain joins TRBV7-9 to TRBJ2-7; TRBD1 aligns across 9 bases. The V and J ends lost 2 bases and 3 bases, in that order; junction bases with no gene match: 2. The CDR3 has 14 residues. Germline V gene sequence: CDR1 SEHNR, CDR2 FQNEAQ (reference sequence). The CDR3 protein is CASSLRGQGYEQYF. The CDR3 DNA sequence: TGTGCCAGCAGCTTAAGGGGACAGGGCTACGAGCAGTACTTC.

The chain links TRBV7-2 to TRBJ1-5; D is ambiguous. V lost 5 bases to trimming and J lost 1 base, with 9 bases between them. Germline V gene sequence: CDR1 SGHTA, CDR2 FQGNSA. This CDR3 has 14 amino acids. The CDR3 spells CASSRQGSNQPQHF. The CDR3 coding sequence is TGTGCCAGCAGCCGTCAAGGGAGCAATCAGCCCCAGCATTTT.

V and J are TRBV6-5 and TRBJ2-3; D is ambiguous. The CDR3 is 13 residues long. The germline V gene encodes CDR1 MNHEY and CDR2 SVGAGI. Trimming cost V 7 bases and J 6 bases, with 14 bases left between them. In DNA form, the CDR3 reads TGTGCCAGCACCGAAAGACCAACCGATACGCAGTATTTT. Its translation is CASTERPTDTQYF.

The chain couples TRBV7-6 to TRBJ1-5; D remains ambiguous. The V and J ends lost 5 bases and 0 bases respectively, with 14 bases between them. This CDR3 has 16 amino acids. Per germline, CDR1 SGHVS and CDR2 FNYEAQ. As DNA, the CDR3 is TGTGCCAGCAGCCCGCCCGGTGGGCATAGCAATCAGCCCCAGCATTTT. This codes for CASSPPGGHSNQPQHF.

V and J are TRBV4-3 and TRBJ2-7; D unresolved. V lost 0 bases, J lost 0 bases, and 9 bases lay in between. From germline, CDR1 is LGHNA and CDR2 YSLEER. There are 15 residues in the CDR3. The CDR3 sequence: CASSQDAGSSYEQYF. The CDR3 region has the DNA TGCGCCAGCAGCCAAGATGCCGGAAGCTCCTACGAGCAGTACTTC.

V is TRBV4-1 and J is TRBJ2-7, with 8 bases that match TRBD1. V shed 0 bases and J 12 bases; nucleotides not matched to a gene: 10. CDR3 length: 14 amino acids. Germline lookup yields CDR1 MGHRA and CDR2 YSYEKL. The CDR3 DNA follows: TGCGCCAGCAGCCAAGATAGGACAGGGCTGATTTCGTACTTC. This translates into CASSQDRTGLISYF.

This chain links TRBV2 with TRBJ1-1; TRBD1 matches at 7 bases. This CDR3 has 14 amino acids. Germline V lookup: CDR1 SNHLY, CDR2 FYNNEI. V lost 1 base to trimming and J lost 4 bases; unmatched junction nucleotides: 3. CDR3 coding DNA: TGTGCCAGCAGTGAAGGCCAGGGGGTCACTGAAGCTTTCTTT. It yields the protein CASSEGQGVTEAFF.

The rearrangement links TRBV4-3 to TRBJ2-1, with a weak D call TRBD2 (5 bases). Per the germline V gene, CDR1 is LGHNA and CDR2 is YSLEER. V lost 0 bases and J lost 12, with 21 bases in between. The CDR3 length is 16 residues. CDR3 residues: CASSQDPGNNGGWQFF. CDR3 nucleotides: TGCGCCAGCAGCCAAGATCCCGGGAACAATGGAGGCTGGCAGTTCTTC.

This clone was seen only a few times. CDR3 DNA sequence: TGCAGCGTCAGACAGGGGGCCGCCACTTTTTTTGGCTCCTACGAGCAGTACTTC. This gives the protein CSVRQGAATFFGSYEQYF. This rearrangement joins TRBV29-1 to TRBJ2-7; 10 bases agree with TRBD1. Germline V gives CDR1 SQVTM, CDR2 ANQGSEA. The ends lost 6 bases at V and 0 bases at J; junction bases unmatched: 17. This CDR3 spans 18 amino acids.

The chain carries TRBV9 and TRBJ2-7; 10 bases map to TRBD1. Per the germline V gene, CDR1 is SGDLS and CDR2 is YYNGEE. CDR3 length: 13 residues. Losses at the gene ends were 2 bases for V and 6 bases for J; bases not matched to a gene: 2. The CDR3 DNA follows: TGTGCCAGCAGCGTGGGACAGGGGCCCGAGCAGTACTTC. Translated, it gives CASSVGQGPEQYF.

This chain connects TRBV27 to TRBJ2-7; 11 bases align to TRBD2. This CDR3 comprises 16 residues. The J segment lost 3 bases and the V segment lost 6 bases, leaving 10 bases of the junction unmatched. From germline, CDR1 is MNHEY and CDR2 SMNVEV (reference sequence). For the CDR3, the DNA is TGTGCCAGCAGCAAACTAGCGGGAGCCCTATTCTACGAGCAGTACTTC. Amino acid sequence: CASSKLAGALFYEQYF.

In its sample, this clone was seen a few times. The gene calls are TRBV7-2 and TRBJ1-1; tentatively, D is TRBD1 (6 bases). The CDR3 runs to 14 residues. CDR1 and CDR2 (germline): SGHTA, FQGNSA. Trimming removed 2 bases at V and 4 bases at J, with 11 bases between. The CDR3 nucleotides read TGTGCCAGCAGCTTACCGCAGGGGTTCACTGAAGCTTTCTTT. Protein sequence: CASSLPQGFTEAFF.

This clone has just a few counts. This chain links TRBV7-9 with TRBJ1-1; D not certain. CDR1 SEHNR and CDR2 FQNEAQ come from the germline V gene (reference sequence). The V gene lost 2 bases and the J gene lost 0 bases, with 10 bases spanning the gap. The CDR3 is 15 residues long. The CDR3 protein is CASSLTGRMNTEAFF. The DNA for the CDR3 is TGTGCCAGCAGCTTAACGGGCAGGATGAACACTGAAGCTTTCTTT.

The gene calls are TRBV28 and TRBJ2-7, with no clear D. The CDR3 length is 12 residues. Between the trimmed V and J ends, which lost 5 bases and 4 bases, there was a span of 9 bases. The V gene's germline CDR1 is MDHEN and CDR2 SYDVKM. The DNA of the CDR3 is TGTGCCAGCAGTCCTCCCGGGTACGAGCAGTACTTC. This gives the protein CASSPPGYEQYF.

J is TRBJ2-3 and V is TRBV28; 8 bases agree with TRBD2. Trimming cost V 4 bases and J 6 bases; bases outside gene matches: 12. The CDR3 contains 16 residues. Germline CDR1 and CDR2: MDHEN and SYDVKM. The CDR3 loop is CASSSRSSGDSDTQYF. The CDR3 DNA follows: TGTGCCAGCAGTTCCCGGAGTAGCGGGGATTCGGATACGCAGTATTTT.

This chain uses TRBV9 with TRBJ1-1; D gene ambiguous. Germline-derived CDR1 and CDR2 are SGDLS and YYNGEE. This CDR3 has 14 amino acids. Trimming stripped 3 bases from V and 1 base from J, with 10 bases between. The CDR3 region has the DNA TGTGCCAGCAGCGCCCGGAGTCAGAACACTGAAGCTTTCTTT. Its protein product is CASSARSQNTEAFF.